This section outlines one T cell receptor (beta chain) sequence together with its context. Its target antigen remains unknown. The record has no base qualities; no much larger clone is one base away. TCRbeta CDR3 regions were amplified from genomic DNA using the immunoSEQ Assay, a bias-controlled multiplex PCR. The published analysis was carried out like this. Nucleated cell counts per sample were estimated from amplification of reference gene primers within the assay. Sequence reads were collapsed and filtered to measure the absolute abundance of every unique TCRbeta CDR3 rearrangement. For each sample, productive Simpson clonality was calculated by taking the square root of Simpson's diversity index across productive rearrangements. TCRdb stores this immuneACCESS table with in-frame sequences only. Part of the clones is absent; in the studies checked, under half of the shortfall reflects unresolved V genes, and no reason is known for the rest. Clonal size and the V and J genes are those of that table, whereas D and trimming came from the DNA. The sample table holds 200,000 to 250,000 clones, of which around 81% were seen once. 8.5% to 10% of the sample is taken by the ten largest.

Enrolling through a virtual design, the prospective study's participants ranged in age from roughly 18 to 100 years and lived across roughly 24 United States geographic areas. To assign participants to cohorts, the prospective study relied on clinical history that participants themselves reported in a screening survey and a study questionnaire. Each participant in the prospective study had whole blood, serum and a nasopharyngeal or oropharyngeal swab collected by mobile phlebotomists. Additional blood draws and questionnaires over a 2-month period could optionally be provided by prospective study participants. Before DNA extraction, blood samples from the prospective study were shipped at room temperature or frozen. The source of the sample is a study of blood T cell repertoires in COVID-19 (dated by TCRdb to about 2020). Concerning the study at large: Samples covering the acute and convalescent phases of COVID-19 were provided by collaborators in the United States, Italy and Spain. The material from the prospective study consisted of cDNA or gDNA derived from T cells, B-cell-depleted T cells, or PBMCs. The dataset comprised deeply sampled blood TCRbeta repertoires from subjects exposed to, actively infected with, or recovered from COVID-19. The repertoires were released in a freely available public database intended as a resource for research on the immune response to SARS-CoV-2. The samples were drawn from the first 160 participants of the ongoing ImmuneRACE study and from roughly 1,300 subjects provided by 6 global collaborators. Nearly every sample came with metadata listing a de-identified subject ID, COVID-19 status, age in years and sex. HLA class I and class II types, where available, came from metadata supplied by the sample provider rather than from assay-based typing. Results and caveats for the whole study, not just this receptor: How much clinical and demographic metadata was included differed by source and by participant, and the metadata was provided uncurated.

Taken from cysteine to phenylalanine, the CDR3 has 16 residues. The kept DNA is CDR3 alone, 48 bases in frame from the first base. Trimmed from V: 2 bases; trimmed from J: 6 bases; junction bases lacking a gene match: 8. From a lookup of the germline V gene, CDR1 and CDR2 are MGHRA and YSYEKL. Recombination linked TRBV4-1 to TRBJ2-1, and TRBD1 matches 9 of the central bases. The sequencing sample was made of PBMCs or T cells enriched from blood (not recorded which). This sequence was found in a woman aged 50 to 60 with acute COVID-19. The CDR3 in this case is CASSQPWTGVGNEQFF. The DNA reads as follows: TGCGCCAGCAGCCAACCGTGGACAGGGGTGGGCAATGAGCAGTTCTTC.